The 2 T cell receptor beta chains below come from one sample, sequenced in a study of beta chain features in type 1 diabetes. The isolated RNA, all of it, was reverse transcribed, so expressed TCRB transcripts were what got sequenced. Profiled with immunoSEQ multiplex PCR; TCRdb holds only in-frame clones, not every one. Seen here are more than 300,000 clones, over 12% observed once, and the top ten hold 0.019%. The sequencing sample was made of naive CD4+ T cells from blood. These receptors all come from a woman aged 18-29 years in good health.

This clone was observed a handful of times. The chain recombines TRBV4-2 with TRBJ2-4; unclear D gene. The V gene's germline CDR1 is LGHNA and CDR2 YNFKEQ. The length of the CDR3 is 19 residues. V dropped 0 bases and J dropped 0 bases, with 18 bases sitting between them. DNA of the CDR3: TGTGCCAGCAGCCAAGAGGGCAGACAACGAATAATAGCCAAAAACATTCAGTACTTC. Protein: CASSQEGRQRIIAKNIQYF.

This chain uses TRBV23-1 with TRBJ2-7, with D perhaps TRBD1 (6 bases). TRBV23-1 is an ORF for which the function is uncertain. CDR3 length: 15 residues. V was clipped by 4 bases and J by 6 bases, with 19 bases between them. The CDR3 here is CASSLQGLGPCEQYF. The DNA for the CDR3 is TGCGCCAGCAGTCTACAGGGATTAGGTCCATGCGAGCAGTACTTC.